The T cell receptor (beta chain) under discussion was sequenced for a study of CD8 T cells in Susac syndrome. Turning to this clonotype: The target antigen is unknown.

An amount of RNA that ranged from about 0.45 to 1 ug was reverse transcribed with random hexamers. TCRdb fed the immunoSEQ multiplex PCR reads into MiXCR, producing one record per CDR3 protein. Among approximately 220,000 distinct CDR3 sequences listed, 80% to 95% were seen once. CDR3 length: 13 residues. V gave up 4 bases and J gave up 6 bases, with 15 bases separating them. Germline values: CDR1 SQVTM, CDR2 ANQGSEA. Points from the study as a whole: The study recognized that its TCR sequencing and HLA analysis covered a relatively small number of individuals.

The TCR comes from a human donor with multiple sclerosis. The sequencing input was CD8+ T cells from PBMCs. The rearrangement links TRBV29-1 to TRBJ1-2; D ambiguous. The CDR3 DNA is TGCAGCGTTGCGTTGCACATGAGCGATGGCTACACCTTC. Translation gives CSVALHMSDGYTF.